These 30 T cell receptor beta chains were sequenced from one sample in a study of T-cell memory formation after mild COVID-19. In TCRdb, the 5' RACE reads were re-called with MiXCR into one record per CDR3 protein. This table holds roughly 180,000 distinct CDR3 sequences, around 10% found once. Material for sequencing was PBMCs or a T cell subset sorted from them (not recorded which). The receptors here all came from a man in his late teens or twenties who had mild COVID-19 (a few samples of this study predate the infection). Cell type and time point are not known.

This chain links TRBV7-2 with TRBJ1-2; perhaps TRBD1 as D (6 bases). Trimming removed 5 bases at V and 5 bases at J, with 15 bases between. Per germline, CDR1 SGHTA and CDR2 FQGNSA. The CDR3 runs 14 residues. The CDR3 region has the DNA TGTGCCAGCAGCCTAAGACAGGTTCCATATGGCTACACCTTC. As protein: CASSLRQVPYGYTF.

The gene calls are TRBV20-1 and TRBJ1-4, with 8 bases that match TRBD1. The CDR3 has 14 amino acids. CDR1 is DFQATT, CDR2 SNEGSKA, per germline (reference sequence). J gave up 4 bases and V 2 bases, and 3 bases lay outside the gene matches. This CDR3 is CSARQGAINEKLFF. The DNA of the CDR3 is TGCAGTGCTAGACAGGGGGCAATTAATGAAAAACTGTTTTTT.

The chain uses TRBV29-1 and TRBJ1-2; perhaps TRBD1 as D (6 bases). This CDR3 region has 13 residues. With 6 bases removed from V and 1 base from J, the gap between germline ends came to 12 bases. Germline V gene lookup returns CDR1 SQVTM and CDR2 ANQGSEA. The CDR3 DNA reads TGCAGCGTGACAGGACGTCTTAACTATGGCTACACCTTC. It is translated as CSVTGRLNYGYTF.

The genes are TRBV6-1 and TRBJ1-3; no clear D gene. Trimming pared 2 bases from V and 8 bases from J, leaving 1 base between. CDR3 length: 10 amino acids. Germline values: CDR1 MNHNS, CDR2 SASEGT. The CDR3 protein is CASSEYTIYF. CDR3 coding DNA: TGTGCCAGCAGTGAATACACCATATATTTT.

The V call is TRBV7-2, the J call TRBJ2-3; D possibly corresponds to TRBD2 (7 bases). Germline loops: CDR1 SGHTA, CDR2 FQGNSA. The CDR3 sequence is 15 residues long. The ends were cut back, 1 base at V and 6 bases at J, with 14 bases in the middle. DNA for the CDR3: TGTGCCAGCAGCTTAGGGGGGGGCCGGTCCGATACGCAGTATTTT. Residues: CASSLGGGRSDTQYF.

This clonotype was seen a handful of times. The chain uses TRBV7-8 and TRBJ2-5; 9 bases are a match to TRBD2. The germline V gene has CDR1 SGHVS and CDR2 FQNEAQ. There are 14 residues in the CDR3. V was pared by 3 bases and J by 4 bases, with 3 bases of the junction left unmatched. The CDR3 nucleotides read TGTGCCAGCAGCTTTCGGCGGGGGGGAGAGACCCAGTACTTC. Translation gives CASSFRRGGETQYF.

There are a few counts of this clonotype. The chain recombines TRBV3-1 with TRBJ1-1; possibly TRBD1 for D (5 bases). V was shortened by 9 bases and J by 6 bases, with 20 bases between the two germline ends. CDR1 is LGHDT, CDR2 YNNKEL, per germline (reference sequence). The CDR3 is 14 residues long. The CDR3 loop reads CARNRKGVGAEAFF. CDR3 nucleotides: TGTGCCAGGAACCGGAAAGGGGTTGGTGCTGAAGCTTTCTTT.

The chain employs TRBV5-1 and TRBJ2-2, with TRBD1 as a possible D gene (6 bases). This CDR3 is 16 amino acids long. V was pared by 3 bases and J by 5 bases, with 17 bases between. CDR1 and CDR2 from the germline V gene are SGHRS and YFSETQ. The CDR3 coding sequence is TGCGCCAGCAGCTGGGTCCCCCTAGGGGGTACCGGGGAGCTGTTTTTT. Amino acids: CASSWVPLGGTGELFF.

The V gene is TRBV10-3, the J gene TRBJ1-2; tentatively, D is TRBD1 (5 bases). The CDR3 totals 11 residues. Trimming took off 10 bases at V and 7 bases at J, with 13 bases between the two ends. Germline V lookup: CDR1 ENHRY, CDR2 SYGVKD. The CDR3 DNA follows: TGTGCCAACAGCCAGGGAACTGGCTACACCTTC. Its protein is CANSQGTGYTF.

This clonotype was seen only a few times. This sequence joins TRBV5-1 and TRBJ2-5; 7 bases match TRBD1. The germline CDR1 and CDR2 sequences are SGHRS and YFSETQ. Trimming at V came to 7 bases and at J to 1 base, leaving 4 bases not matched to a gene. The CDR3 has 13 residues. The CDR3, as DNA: TGCGCCAGCTTCGACAGGGTCCAAGAGACCCAGTACTTC. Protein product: CASFDRVQETQYF.

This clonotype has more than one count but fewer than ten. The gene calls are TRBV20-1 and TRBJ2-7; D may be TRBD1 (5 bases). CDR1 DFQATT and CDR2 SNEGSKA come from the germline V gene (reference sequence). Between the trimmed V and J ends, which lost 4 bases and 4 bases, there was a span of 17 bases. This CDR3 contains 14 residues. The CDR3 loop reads CSAISNQGSYEQYV. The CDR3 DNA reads TGCAGTGCTATATCGAATCAGGGTTCTTACGAGCAGTACGTC.

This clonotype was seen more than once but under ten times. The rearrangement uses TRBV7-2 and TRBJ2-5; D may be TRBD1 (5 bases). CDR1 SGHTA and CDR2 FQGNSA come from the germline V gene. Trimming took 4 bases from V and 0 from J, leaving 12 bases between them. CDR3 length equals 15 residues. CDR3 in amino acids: CASSSQRQNQETQYF. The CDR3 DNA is TGTGCCAGCAGCTCCCAAAGACAGAACCAAGAGACCCAGTACTTC.

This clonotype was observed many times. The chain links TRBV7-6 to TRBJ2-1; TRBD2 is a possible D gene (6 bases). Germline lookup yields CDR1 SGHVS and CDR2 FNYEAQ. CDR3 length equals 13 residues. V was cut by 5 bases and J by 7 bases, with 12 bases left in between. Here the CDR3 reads CASSAGTFNEQFF. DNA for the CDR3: TGTGCCAGCAGCGCAGGGACTTTTAATGAGCAGTTCTTC. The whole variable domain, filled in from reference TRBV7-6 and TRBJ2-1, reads GAGVSQSPRYKVTKRGQDVALRCDPISGHVSLYWYRQALGQGPEFLTYFNYEAQQDKSGLPNDRFSAERPEGSISTLTIQRTEQRDSAMYRCASSAGTFNEQFFGPGTRLTVL.

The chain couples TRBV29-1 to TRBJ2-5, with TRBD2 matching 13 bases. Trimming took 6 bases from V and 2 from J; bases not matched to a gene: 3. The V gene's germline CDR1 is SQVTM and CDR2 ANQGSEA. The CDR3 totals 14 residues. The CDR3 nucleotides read TGCAGCGTCTCGACTAGCGGGGGGCAAGAGACCCAGTACTTC. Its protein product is CSVSTSGGQETQYF.

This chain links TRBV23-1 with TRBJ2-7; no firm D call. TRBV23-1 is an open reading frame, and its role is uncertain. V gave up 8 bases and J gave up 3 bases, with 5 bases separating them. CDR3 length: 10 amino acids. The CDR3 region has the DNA TGCGCCAGCTTCGACTACGAGCAGTACGTC. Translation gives CASFDYEQYV.

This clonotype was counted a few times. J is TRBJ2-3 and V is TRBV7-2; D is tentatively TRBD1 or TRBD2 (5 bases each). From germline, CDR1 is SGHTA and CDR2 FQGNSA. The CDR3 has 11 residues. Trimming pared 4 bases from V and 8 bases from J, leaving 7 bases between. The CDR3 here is CASSSGPTQYF. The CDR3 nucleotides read TGTGCCAGCAGCTCGGGGCCTACGCAGTATTTT.

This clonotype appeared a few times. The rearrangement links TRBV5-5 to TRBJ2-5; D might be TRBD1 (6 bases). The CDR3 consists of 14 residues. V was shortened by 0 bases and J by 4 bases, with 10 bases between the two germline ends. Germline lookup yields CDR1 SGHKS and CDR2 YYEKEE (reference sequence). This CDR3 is CASSLVGAAETQYF. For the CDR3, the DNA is TGTGCCAGCAGCTTGGTGGGGGCCGCAGAGACCCAGTACTTC.

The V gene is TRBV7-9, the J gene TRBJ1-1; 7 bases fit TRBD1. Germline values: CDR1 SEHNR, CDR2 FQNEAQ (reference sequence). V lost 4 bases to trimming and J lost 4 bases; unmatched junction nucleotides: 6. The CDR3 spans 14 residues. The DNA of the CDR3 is TGTGCCAGCAGCTGGGTACAGGGGCCCACTGAAGCTTTCTTT. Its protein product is CASSWVQGPTEAFF.

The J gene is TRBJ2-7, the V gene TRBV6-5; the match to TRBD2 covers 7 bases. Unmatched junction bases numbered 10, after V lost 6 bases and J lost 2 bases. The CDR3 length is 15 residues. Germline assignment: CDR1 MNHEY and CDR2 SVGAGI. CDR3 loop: CASSHKAGRPYEQYF. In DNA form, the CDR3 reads TGTGCCAGCAGCCACAAAGCGGGGAGGCCCTACGAGCAGTACTTC.

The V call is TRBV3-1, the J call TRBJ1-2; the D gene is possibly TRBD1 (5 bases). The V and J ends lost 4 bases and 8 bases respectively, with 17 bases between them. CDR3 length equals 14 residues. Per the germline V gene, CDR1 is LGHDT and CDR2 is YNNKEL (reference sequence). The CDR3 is CASSLDSSTAGYTF. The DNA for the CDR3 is TGTGCCAGCAGCCTTGACAGTAGCACGGCGGGCTACACCTTC.

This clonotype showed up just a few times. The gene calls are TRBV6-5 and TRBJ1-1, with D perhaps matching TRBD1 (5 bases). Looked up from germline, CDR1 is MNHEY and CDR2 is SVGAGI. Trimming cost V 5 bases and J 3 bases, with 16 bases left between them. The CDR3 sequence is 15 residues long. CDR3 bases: TGTGCCAGCAGTGCCCGACGGGGAGGGGACACTGAAGCTTTCTTT. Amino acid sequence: CASSARRGGDTEAFF.

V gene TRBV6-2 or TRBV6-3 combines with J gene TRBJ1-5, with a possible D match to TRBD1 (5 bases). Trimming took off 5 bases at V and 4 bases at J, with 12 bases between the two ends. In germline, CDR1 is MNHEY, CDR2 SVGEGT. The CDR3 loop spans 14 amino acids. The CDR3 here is CASSRGSANQPQHF. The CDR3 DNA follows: TGTGCCAGCAGTCGGGGCTCGGCGAATCAGCCCCAGCATTTT.

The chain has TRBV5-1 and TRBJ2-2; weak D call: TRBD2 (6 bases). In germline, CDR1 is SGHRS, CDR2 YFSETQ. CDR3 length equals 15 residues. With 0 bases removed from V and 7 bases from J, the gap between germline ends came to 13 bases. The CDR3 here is CASSLGLVSDGELFF. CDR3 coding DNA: TGCGCCAGCAGCTTGGGACTAGTGAGCGACGGGGAGCTGTTTTTT.

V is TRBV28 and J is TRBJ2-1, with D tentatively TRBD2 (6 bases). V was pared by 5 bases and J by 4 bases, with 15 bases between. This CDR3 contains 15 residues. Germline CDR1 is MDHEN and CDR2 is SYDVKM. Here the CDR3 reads CASSPGLAYYNEQFF. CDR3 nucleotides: TGTGCCAGCAGTCCGGGACTGGCCTATTACAATGAGCAGTTCTTC. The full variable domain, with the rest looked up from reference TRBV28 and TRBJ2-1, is DVKVTQSSRYLVKRTGEKVFLECVQDMDHENMFWYRQDPGLGLRLIYFSYDVKMKEKGDIPEGYSVSREKKERFSLILESASTNQTSMYLCASSPGLAYYNEQFFGPGTRLTVL.

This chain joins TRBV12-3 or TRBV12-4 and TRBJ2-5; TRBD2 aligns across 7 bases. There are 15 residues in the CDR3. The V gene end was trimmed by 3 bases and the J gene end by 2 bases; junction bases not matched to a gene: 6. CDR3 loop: CASSLLRGSQETQYF. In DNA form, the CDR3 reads TGTGCCAGCAGTTTGTTGCGGGGGTCACAAGAGACCCAGTACTTC.

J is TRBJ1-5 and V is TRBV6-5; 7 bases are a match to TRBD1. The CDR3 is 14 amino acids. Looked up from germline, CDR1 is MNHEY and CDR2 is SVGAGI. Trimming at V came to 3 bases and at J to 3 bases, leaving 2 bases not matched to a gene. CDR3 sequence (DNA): TGTGCCAGCAGTTATGGGACAGACAATCAGCCCCAGCATTTT. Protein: CASSYGTDNQPQHF.

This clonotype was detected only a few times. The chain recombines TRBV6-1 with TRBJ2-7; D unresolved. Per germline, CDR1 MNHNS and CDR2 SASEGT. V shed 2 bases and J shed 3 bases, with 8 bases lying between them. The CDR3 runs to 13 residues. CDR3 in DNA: TGTGCCAGCAGTGAACACAGTGACTACGAGCAGTACGTC. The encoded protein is CASSEHSDYEQYV.

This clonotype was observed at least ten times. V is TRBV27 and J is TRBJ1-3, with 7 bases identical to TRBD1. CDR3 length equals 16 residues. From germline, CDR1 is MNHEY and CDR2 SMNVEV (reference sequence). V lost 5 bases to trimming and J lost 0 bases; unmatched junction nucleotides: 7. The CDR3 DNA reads TGTGCCAGCAGTGAACGACAGGGATTCTCTGGAAACACCATATATTTT. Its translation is CASSERQGFSGNTIYF.

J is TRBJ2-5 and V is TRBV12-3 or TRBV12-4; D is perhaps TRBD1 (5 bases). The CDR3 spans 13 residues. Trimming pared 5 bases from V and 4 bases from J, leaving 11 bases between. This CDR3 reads CASSDRARETQYF. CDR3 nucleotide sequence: TGTGCCAGCAGTGACAGAGCTCGAGAGACCCAGTACTTC.

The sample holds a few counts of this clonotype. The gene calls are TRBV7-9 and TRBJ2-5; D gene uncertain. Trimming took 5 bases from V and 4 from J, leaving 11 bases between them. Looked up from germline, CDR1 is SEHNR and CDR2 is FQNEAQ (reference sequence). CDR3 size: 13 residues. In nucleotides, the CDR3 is TGTGCCAGCAGCCCGAAAGGTCCAGAGACCCAGTACTTC. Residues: CASSPKGPETQYF.